What follows are 9 T cell receptor beta chains derived from one specimen sequenced in a study of blood T cell repertoires in COVID-19. This table comes from immunoSEQ multiplex PCR, and its TCRdb copy is limited to in-frame clones, with some not included. Among roughly 230,000 clones listed, 80% to 90% were seen once. Sequencing was carried out using peripheral blood. These receptor sequences come from a woman between 40 and 55 years old who had recovered from COVID-19.

This chain connects TRBV28 to TRBJ1-6, with D possibly matching TRBD1 (5 bases). The CDR3 extends over 17 amino acids. The V gene lost 6 bases and the J gene lost 10 bases, with 25 bases spanning the gap. Germline values: CDR1 MDHEN, CDR2 SYDVKM. CDR3 nucleotide sequence: TGTGCCAGCAGCCCTCCCACAGCGACAGTCGGAAGATCACCCCTCCACTTT. This codes for CASSPPTATVGRSPLHF.

The chain is built from TRBV2 and TRBJ1-2; D is uncertain. Deletions cut 6 bases from V and 3 bases from J, with 11 bases between. The CDR3 has 13 residues. Germline CDR1 SNHLY, CDR2 FYNNEI. As DNA, the CDR3 is TGTGCCAGCAGGGGTTACGGGTACTATGGCTACACCTTC. Its protein product is CASRGYGYYGYTF.

The chain recombines TRBV10-3 with TRBJ2-3; 13 nucleotides match TRBD2. Germline trimming cut 6 bases from V and 2 bases from J; bases unmatched to any gene: 5. This CDR3 spans 16 amino acids. Germline V gives CDR1 ENHRY, CDR2 SYGVKD. CDR3 sequence reads: CAISGLAGANTDTQYF. The CDR3 bases are TGTGCCATCAGCGGACTAGCGGGAGCAAACACAGATACGCAGTATTTT.

The chain links TRBV19 to TRBJ2-7; 12 nucleotides line up with TRBD2. The CDR3 has 18 residues. The V and J ends lost 4 bases and 0 bases, in that order; junction bases with no gene match: 10. CDR1 is LNHDA and CDR2 is SQIVND in the germline V gene (reference sequence). CDR3 in DNA: TGTGCCAGTAGTAGGAACCCTCTAGCGGGGGGGTTCTCCTACGAGCAGTACTTC. Encoded protein: CASSRNPLAGGFSYEQYF.

V is TRBV18 and J is TRBJ2-5, with 12 positions matching TRBD1. This CDR3 contains 15 residues. J was trimmed by 5 bases and V by 6 bases; bases with no gene match: 7. Germline V lookup: CDR1 KGHSH, CDR2 LQKENI. The CDR3 DNA is TGTGCCAGCTCCACCGGGACAGGGGGCGGCGAGACCCAGTACTTC. It codes for CASSTGTGGGETQYF.

J is TRBJ1-1 and V is TRBV11-2, with D possibly matching TRBD1 (6 bases). CDR1 and CDR2 (germline): SGHAT, FQNNGV. V lost 5 bases to trimming and J lost 1 base, with 17 bases between them. This CDR3 has 16 residues. The CDR3 bases are TGTGCCAGCAGCCGAAATACAGGGCCCCCGAACACTGAAGCTTTCTTT. This codes for CASSRNTGPPNTEAFF. The variable domain in full, with the rest retrieved from reference TRBV11-2 and TRBJ1-1, is EAGVAQSPRYKIIEKRQSVAFWCNPISGHATLYWYQQILGQGPKLLIQFQNNGVVDDSQLPKDRFSAERLKGVDSTLKIQPAKLEDSAVYLCASSRNTGPPNTEAFFGQGTRLTVV.

V gene TRBV6-2 or TRBV6-3 combines with J gene TRBJ1-2; TRBD1 might be the D (6 bases). Germline CDR1 MNHEY, CDR2 SVGEGT. The CDR3 has 15 residues. V gave up 5 bases and J gave up 2 bases, with 15 bases separating them. Written as DNA, the CDR3 is TGTGCCAGCAGTCAAGGACAGCCACCGAACTATGGCTACACCTTC. Translated, it gives CASSQGQPPNYGYTF.

V and J are TRBV29-1 and TRBJ1-5; no clear D. This CDR3 has 14 residues. CDR1 is SQVTM, CDR2 ANQGSEA, per germline. Trimming stripped 7 bases from V and 2 bases from J, with 15 bases between. CDR3 DNA: TGCAGCGGCCACCCAGGTTTCGGCAATCAGCCCCAGCATTTT. Protein product: CSGHPGFGNQPQHF.

The chain combines TRBV5-1 with TRBJ1-6; D unclear. This CDR3 has 18 residues. The germline V gene encodes CDR1 SGHRS and CDR2 YFSETQ. The V gene lost 3 bases and the J gene lost 7 bases, with 23 bases spanning the gap. Written as DNA, the CDR3 is TGCGCCAGCAGCTCTAACCTCCAGTCGCGGGGAGACAATTCACCCCTCCACTTT. This encodes CASSSNLQSRGDNSPLHF.